This TCR beta chain was obtained from a study of T cell repertoires in cytomegalovirus infection. Whole-study findings and limits: Dominant in the ex vivo response were TCR beta clonotypes restricted by HLA-C and specific for CMV.

The germline V and J ends were trimmed by 5 bases and 0 bases, with 10 bases remaining between them. Germline V gene data show CDR1 as SGHTA and CDR2 as FQGNSA. The CDR3 runs to 14 residues. TCRdb processed the reads anew with MiXCR; each CDR3 protein has one entry. Among some 920,000 distinct CDR3 sequences listed, under 40% were seen once. This clonotype was counted ten times or more. Its antigen is unidentified. The rearrangement uses TRBV7-2 and TRBJ2-5; TRBD2 might be the D (6 bases). This clonotype was obtained from a human donor in good health (CMV status not recorded). Some clones in this sample may be carry-over from other donors' samples. The specimen was cultured CD8+ T cells from PBMCs, collected from culture after CMV antigen stimulation. CDR3 nucleotides: TGTGCCAGCAGCCTCCGGGACTACCAAGAGACCCAGTACTTC. This encodes CASSLRDYQETQYF.